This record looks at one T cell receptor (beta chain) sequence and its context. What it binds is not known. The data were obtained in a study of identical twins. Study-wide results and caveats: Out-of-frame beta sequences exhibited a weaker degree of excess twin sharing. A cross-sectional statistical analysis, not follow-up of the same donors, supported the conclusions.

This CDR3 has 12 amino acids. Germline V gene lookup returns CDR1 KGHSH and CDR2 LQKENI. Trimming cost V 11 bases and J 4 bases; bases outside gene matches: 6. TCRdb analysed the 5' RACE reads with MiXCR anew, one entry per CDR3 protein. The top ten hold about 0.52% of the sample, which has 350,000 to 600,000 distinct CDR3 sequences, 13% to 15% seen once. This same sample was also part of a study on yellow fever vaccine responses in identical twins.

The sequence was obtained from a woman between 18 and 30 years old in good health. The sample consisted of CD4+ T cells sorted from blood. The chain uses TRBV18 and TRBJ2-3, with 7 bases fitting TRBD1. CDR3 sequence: CAGTGVADTQYF. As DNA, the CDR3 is TGTGCCGGAACAGGGGTGGCAGATACGCAGTATTTT.